This TCR beta chain is drawn from a study of shared clonotypes between healthy human individuals. The study's findings and limits: An anticipated effect of sequencing depth on clonotype sharing among donors was recognized. Generation probabilities of non-shared clonotypes were lower (relative to those shared by all four donors).

Germline-derived CDR1 and CDR2 are SGHNT and YYREEE (reference sequence). Trimming removed 4 bases at V and 7 bases at J, with 14 bases between. The CDR3 has 13 residues. Of note for this clone: The antigen is unknown.

Sequencing was performed with immunoSEQ multiplex PCR; in TCRdb, only in-frame clones are kept and a portion is missing. This sample has approximately 720,000 clones, with around 72% found just once. This receptor was identified in a young woman in good health. Material: memory CD4+ T cells sorted from blood. Subset in this sample: CD45RA-negative fraction. V and J are TRBV5-4 and TRBJ2-5; D gene uncertain. CDR3 sequence reads: CASSTMAVGTQYF. CDR3 DNA: TGTGCCAGCAGCACTATGGCTGTGGGGACCCAGTACTTC.